Each of the 22 T cell receptor beta chains below was sequenced from the same sample in a study of Ad26.COV2.S vaccination and SARS-CoV-2 variants. Noted treatment: around 19 received Ad26.COV2.S at low or high dose, single or two shots; 5 received placebo; per-sample allocation not given. Day 63 after the first injection of vaccine or placebo was the sampling time. Sequencing used immunoSEQ multiplex PCR; TCRdb keeps in-frame clones, though not all of them. The data contain about 350,000 clones, 80% to 90% of them seen just once; the ten biggest clones take up around 11%. Here the sequenced sample was peripheral blood, taken in a trial of Ad26.COV2.S vaccine versus placebo. Source of these receptors: a person aged 18-60 years who received the Ad26.COV2.S COVID-19 vaccine or a placebo.

At least ten counts were recorded for this clone. Compared with germline, one end of the junction differs, possibly owing to a read error. The CDR3 loop is CASMRQGF. DNA for the CDR3: TGTGCCAGCATGAGACAGGGATTT. V is TRBV5-6 and J is TRBJ1-1; 7 bases fit TRBD1. There are 8 residues in the CDR3. The germline CDR1 and CDR2 sequences are SGHDT and YYEEEE.

The CDR3 DNA reads TGTGCCAGCAGTCCCAGGGTCGAGCAGTACTTC. This codes for CASSPRVEQYF. The chain has TRBV6-5 and TRBJ2-7, with D perhaps matching TRBD1 (5 bases). The germline V gene has CDR1 MNHEY and CDR2 SVGAGI. The CDR3 contains 11 residues. V dropped 5 bases and J dropped 6 bases, with 8 bases sitting between them.

This clone came up a few times. The rearrangement uses TRBV14 and TRBJ1-2, with unresolved D. The germline V gene encodes CDR1 SGHDN and CDR2 FVKESK. The CDR3 extends over 14 amino acids. Trimming removed 2 bases at V and 5 bases at J, with 12 bases between. The CDR3 sequence: CASSQRASSYGYTF. In nucleotides, the CDR3 is TGTGCCAGCAGCCAAAGGGCCAGCAGTTATGGCTACACCTTC.

The chain has TRBV4-3 and TRBJ2-6; D gene unclear. This CDR3 contains 16 residues. V lost 1 base to trimming and J lost 0 bases, with 7 bases between them. The V gene's germline CDR1 is LGHNA and CDR2 YSLEER. The CDR3 DNA sequence: TGCGCCAGCAGCCAAGGTGCCGTCTCTGGGGCCAACGTCCTGACTTTC. It specifies CASSQGAVSGANVLTF.

The genes are TRBV6-5 and TRBJ2-2, with TRBD1 matching over 8 bases. CDR1 MNHEY and CDR2 SVGAGI come from the germline V gene. This CDR3 region has 16 residues. Trimming removed 0 bases from V and 3 bases from J; junction bases left unmatched: 3. The CDR3: CASSYSWTGHTGELFF. In DNA, the CDR3 is TGTGCCAGCAGTTACTCTTGGACAGGGCACACCGGGGAGCTGTTTTTT.

The rearrangement joins TRBV2 to TRBJ1-4; unclear D gene. V shed 7 bases and J shed 4 bases, with 10 bases lying between them. CDR3 length equals 13 residues. The germline V gene encodes CDR1 SNHLY and CDR2 FYNNEI. In nucleotides, the CDR3 is TGTGCCAGCAATGCACAGTTTAATGAAAAACTGTTTTTT. Encoded protein: CASNAQFNEKLFF.

The chain uses TRBV5-4 and TRBJ2-2; 7 nucleotides match TRBD1. The CDR3 loop spans 15 amino acids. The trim removed 2 bases at V and 5 bases at J, leaving 6 bases unmatched. The germline gives CDR1 SGHNT, CDR2 YYREEE (reference sequence). The CDR3 here is CASSFTGVGTGELFF. CDR3 in DNA: TGTGCCAGCAGCTTTACAGGGGTCGGAACCGGGGAGCTGTTTTTT.

The V call is TRBV28, the J call TRBJ2-7, with 9 bases lining up with TRBD1. J lost 3 bases, V lost 6 bases, and 6 bases had no gene match. The CDR3 totals 14 residues. The germline CDR1 and CDR2 sequences are MDHEN and SYDVKM. The CDR3 DNA reads as TGTGCCAGCAGCGGGACAGGGTTAAGCTACGAGCAGTACTTC. Its protein is CASSGTGLSYEQYF.

The rearrangement joins TRBV2 to TRBJ2-7, with 11 bases aligning to TRBD1. This CDR3 is 13 amino acids long. Germline V lookup: CDR1 SNHLY, CDR2 FYNNEI. Unmatched junction bases numbered 9, after V lost 11 bases and J lost 6 bases. The CDR3 DNA follows: TGTGCCGGAGGGGGGACAGGGGGTGGCGAGCAGTACTTC. Translating it yields CAGGGTGGGEQYF.

V and J are TRBV4-3 and TRBJ2-7; D call uncertain. CDR3 size: 15 residues. Trimming stripped 0 bases from V and 1 base from J, with 10 bases between. Germline lookup yields CDR1 LGHNA and CDR2 YSLEER. The CDR3 DNA reads as TGCGCCAGCAGCCAAGACCGGGCAGAATCCTACGAGCAGTACTTC. It encodes CASSQDRAESYEQYF.

This clone turned up a few times. This chain links TRBV5-1 with TRBJ1-1; TRBD1 might be the D (6 bases). The germline CDR1 and CDR2 sequences are SGHRS and YFSETQ. Trimming took off 7 bases at V and 3 bases at J, with 16 bases between the two ends. This CDR3 has 14 residues. CDR3 sequence (DNA): TGCGCCAGCGCAAAGGGGAGGGGGGACACTGAAGCTTTCTTT. This gives the protein CASAKGRGDTEAFF.

The CDR3 DNA sequence: TGTGCCAGCAGCCAAGATGGACATGAAAAACTGTTTTTT. Protein: CASSQDGHEKLFF. The J gene is TRBJ1-4, the V gene TRBV4-2; the D is unclear. CDR1 and CDR2 (germline): LGHNA, YNFKEQ. V dropped 0 bases and J dropped 6 bases, with 5 bases sitting between them. This CDR3 spans 13 amino acids.

V gene TRBV5-4 combines with J gene TRBJ1-1; unclear D gene. V lost 3 bases, J lost 0 bases, and 6 bases lay in between. The CDR3 has 13 amino acids. Germline V gene lookup returns CDR1 SGHNT and CDR2 YYREEE (reference sequence). The CDR3 DNA follows: TGTGCCAGCAGCTCAGGATTGAACACTGAAGCTTTCTTT. It yields the protein CASSSGLNTEAFF.

The V gene is TRBV28, the J gene TRBJ2-1; tentatively, D is TRBD1 (5 bases). Germline V CDR1 and CDR2: MDHEN, SYDVKM. Between the trimmed V and J ends, which lost 3 bases and 9 bases, there was a span of 9 bases. The CDR3 totals 12 residues. CDR3 sequence (DNA): TGTGCCAGCAGTTTCAGGGTGGGTGAGCAGTTCTTC. Protein: CASSFRVGEQFF.

J is TRBJ1-2 and V is TRBV28, with D hard to call. The CDR3 is 14 amino acids. The ends were cut back, 2 bases at V and 5 bases at J, with 12 bases in the middle. In germline, CDR1 is MDHEN, CDR2 SYDVKM. CDR3 loop: CASSLVRVRYGYTF. The CDR3 nucleotides are TGTGCCAGCAGTTTAGTAAGGGTGAGATATGGCTACACCTTC.

This sequence joins TRBV10-3 and TRBJ1-1, with D possibly matching TRBD1 (6 bases). The length of the CDR3 is 13 residues. Looked up from germline, CDR1 is ENHRY and CDR2 is SYGVKD. V was pared by 7 bases and J by 0 bases, with 9 bases between. This CDR3 is CAIKTGLNTEAFF. CDR3 DNA: TGTGCCATCAAGACAGGTTTGAACACTGAAGCTTTCTTT.

The chain combines TRBV29-1 with TRBJ2-3; the D gene is possibly TRBD2 (6 bases). Germline V gives CDR1 SQVTM, CDR2 ANQGSEA. The CDR3 is 14 amino acids. The germline V and J ends were trimmed by 4 bases and 1 base, with 12 bases remaining between them. CDR3 coding DNA: TGCAGCGTTGCAGCGGGTTGGGGCACAGATACGCAGTATTTT. The encoded protein is CSVAAGWGTDTQYF.

V and J are TRBV27 and TRBJ2-1, with 10 bases fitting TRBD2. The CDR3 runs 14 residues. The germline V gene has CDR1 MNHEY and CDR2 SMNVEV (reference sequence). After removal of 4 bases from V and 5 bases from J, the junction contained 2 bases not matched to a gene. The CDR3 is CASSWLAGDNEQFF. CDR3 bases: TGTGCCAGCAGTTGGCTAGCGGGGGACAATGAGCAGTTCTTC.

The chain uses TRBV19 and TRBJ1-1; D remains ambiguous. This CDR3 contains 13 residues. Germline values: CDR1 LNHDA, CDR2 SQIVND (reference sequence). Trimming cost V 6 bases and J 4 bases, with 12 bases left between them. This chain's CDR3 is CASRPGGSTEAFF. The CDR3 DNA reads as TGTGCCAGTAGACCAGGAGGGTCCACTGAAGCTTTCTTT.

This chain uses TRBV15 with TRBJ2-4, with a possible D match to TRBD2 (7 bases). Trimming pared 6 bases from V and 3 bases from J, leaving 18 bases between. CDR1 and CDR2 (germline): LNHNV, YYDKDF (reference sequence). The CDR3 is 16 residues long. The CDR3 reads CATSRGGAPSKNIQYF. DNA of the CDR3: TGTGCCACCAGTCGTGGGGGGGCCCCTAGCAAAAACATTCAGTACTTC. Drawing the rest from reference TRBV15 and TRBJ2-4, the complete variable domain is DAMVIQNPRYQVTQFGKPVTLSCSQTLNHNVMYWYQQKSSQAPKLLFHYYDKDFNNEADTPDNFQSRRPNTSFCFLDIRSPGLGDTAMYLCATSRGGAPSKNIQYFGAGTRLSVL.

The V and J genes are TRBV3-1 (or the pseudogene TRBV3-2) and TRBJ1-4; 8 nucleotides align to TRBD1. This CDR3 is built from 14 residues. Germline loops: CDR1 LGHDT, CDR2 YNNKEL (reference sequence). Trimming took 4 bases from V and 8 from J; bases not matched to a gene: 6. This chain's CDR3 is CASSPNGQGEKLFF. In nucleotides, the CDR3 is TGTGCCAGCAGCCCAAACGGACAGGGCGAAAAACTGTTTTTT.

The chain carries TRBV5-5 and TRBJ1-1; 7 positions match TRBD1. In germline, CDR1 is SGHKS, CDR2 YYEKEE (reference sequence). CDR3 length equals 18 residues. The ends lost 0 bases at V and 12 bases at J; junction bases unmatched: 23. The CDR3 DNA is TGTGCCAGCAGCTTGGTGATAAGTTTCGGACAGGCTCAGGGAGAAACTTTCTTT. This gives the protein CASSLVISFGQAQGETFF.